This TCR beta chain was recovered during a study of CD8+CD57+ T cells in acquired aplastic anemia. About the research overall: Average DNA yield from sorted CD4+ and CD8+ cells was 3.2 ug. Healthy donors had, on average, roughly 9.8 million reads for their CD4+ cells. Study-wide results and limits: Between patients and controls, approximately 29 CD8+ CDR3 sequences were found in common.

On this clonotype itself: What it binds is unknown. One end of the junction does not line up with germline, which may come from a read error.

TCR beta VDJ and CDR3 profiling used genomic DNA as template. TCRdb used MiXCR to reprocess the reads, holding one entry per CDR3 protein. This repertoire shows about 210,000 distinct CDR3 sequences, approximately 35% found once; its top ten account for around 1.1%. The TCR sequence derives from a human donor in good health, serving as a control. Sequenced material: sorted CD4+, CD8+, or CD8+CD57+ T cells (not recorded which) from PBMCs.

CDR3 region: CASSKDAGGSTNEKLFF. The CDR3 DNA reads as TGTGCCAGCAGCAAAGATGCGGGGGGCTCAACTAATGAAAAACTGTTTTTT. The chain couples TRBV3-1 to TRBJ1-4; D perhaps matches TRBD1 (6 bases). The V gene's germline CDR1 is LGHDT and CDR2 YNNKEL (reference sequence). CDR3 length: 17 residues.